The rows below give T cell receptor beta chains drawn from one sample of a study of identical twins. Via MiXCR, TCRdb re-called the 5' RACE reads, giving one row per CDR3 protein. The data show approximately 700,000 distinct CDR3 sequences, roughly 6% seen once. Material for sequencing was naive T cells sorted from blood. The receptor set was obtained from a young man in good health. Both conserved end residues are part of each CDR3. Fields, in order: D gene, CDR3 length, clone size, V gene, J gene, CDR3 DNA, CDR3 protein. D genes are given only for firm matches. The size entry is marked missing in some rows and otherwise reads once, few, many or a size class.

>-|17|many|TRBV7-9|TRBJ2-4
TGTGCCAGCAGCAGCTGGACAGCCCGGTTGGCCAAAAACATTCAGTACTTC
CASSSWTARLAKNIQYF
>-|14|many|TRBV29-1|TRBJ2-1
TGCAGCGTTGAAGAGGGCGGCACCGGGGATGAGCAGTTCTTC
CSVEEGGTGDEQFF
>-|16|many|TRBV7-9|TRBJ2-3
TGTGCCAGCAGCTTAGGCCCGCGGCTAGGCGAAGATACGCAGTATTTT
CASSLGPRLGEDTQYF
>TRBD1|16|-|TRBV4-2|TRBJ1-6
TGTGCCAGCAGCCAAGAAATGGGACAGGGTAATTCACCCCTCCACTTT
CASSQEMGQGNSPLHF
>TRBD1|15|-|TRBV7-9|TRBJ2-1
TGTGCCAGCAGCCCGACTCAGGGGGCCAACAATGAGCAGTTCTTC
CASSPTQGANNEQFF
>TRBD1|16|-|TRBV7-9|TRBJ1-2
TGTGCCAGCAGCATAAGGAACAGGGGGCAGGGCTATGGCTACACCTTC
CASSIRNRGQGYGYTF
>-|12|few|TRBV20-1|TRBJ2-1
TGCAGTGCTAGAGATATTAGCGGTGAGCAGTTCTTC
CSARDISGEQFF
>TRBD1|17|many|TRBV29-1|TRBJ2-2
TGCAGCGTTGAAGATTACGGAGGCAGGGGGCTCACCGGGGAGCTGTTTTTT
CSVEDYGGRGLTGELFF
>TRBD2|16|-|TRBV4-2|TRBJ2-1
TGTGCCAGCAGCCAAGTCCTAGCGGGGGAATACAATGAGCAGTTCTTC
CASSQVLAGEYNEQFF
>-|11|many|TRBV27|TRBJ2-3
TGTGCCAGCAGTCGGGCGGATACGCAGTATTTT
CASSRADTQYF
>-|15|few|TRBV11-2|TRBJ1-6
TGTGCCAGCAGCTCTTCCCTGGGGGGGGATTCACCCCTCCACTTT
CASSSSLGGDSPLHF
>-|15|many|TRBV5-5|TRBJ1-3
TGTGCCAGCAGCTTGCAATACGGCTCTGGAAACACCATATATTTT
CASSLQYGSGNTIYF
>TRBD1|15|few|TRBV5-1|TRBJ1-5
TGCGCCAGCAGCTTGAAACAGGGGGCGGGGCAGCCCCAGCATTTT
CASSLKQGAGQPQHF
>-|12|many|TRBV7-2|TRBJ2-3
TGTGCCAGCAGCGAATCAAGAGATACGCAGTATTTT
CASSESRDTQYF
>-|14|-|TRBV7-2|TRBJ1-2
TGTGCCAGCGTAACCGGGCCAAATAACTATGGCTACACCTTC
CASVTGPNNYGYTF
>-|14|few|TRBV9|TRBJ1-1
TGTGCCAGCAGCCCTACGGAGGGGTACACTGAAGCTTTCTTT
CASSPTEGYTEAFF
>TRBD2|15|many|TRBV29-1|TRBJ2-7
TGCAGCGTTGAAGACGGACTAGCGTCCCACTACGAGCAGTACTTC
CSVEDGLASHYEQYF
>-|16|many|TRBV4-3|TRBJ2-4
TGCGCCAGCAGCCAAGATGCAGCGAGCACCAAAAACATTCAGTACTTC
CASSQDAASTKNIQYF
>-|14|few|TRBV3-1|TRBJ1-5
TGTGCCAGCAGCCAAGATGGTTTGAGGCAGCCCCAGCATTTT
CASSQDGLRQPQHF
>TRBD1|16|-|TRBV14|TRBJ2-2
TGTGCCAGCAGCCACCGACAGGGCCTGAACACCGGGGAGCTGTTTTTT
CASSHRQGLNTGELFF
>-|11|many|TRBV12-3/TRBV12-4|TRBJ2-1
TGTGCCAGCAGCCATGCGTCGGGGCAGTTCTTC
CASSHASGQFF
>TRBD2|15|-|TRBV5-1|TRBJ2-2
TGCGCCAGCCGGGGAGGGGACGCGAACACCGGGGAGCTGTTTTTT
CASRGGDANTGELFF
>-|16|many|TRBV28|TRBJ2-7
TGTGCCAGCAGTTCTGGACGATACTCCAGCTCCTACGAGCAGTACTTC
CASSSGRYSSSYEQYF
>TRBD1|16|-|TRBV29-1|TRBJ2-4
TGCAGCGTTCAACAGGGGGCTGGGGCATTTCGGAACATTCAGTACTTC
CSVQQGAGAFRNIQYF
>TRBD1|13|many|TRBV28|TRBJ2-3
TGTGCCAGCAAACACAGGGGGCTGGATACGCAGTATTTT
CASKHRGLDTQYF
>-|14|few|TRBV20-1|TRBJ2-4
TGCAGTGCTAGTCAGGGCGGCTTTGGAAACATTCAGTACTTC
CSASQGGFGNIQYF
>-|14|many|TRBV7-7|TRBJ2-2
TGTGCCAGCAGCCCTGAGCACGGGACCGGGGAGCTGTTTTTT
CASSPEHGTGELFF
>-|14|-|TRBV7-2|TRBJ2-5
TGTGCCAGCAGCATTGGACGGAACCAAGAGACCCAGTACTTC
CASSIGRNQETQYF
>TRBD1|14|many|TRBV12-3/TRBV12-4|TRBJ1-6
TGTGCCAGCAGCGCCGGGACAGCTAATTCACCCCTCCACTTT
CASSAGTANSPLHF
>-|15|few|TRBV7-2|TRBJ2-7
TGTGCCAGCAGCTTAGAGTCGACCCACCCCTACGAGCAGTACTTC
CASSLESTHPYEQYF
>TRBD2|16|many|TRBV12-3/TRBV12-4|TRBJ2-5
TGTGCCAGCAGTTTAAGACTAGCGGAGCTCCAAGAGACCCAGTACTTC
CASSLRLAELQETQYF
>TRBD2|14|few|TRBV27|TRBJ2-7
TGTGCCAGCAGTTTGACTAGCGGAAACTACGAGCAGTACTTC
CASSLTSGNYEQYF
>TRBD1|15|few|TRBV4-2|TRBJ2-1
TGTGCCAGCAGCCCCCAAGGACAGGGACCCAATGAGCAGTTCTTC
CASSPQGQGPNEQFF
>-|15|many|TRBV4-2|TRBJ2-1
TGTGCCAGCAGCCTGACTACGAGCTCCTACAATGAGCAGTTCTTC
CASSLTTSSYNEQFF
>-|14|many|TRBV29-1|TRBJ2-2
TGCAGCGTTGAAACGGCCACTCATCCCGGGGAGCTGTTTTTT
CSVETATHPGELFF
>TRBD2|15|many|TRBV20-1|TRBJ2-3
TGCAGTGCTAGAGACGGCGGGAGGGCCCAAGATACGCAGTATTTT
CSARDGGRAQDTQYF
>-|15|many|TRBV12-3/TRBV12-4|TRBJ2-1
TGTGCCAGCAGTTTAGCGCGGGGGCCCTACAATGAGCAGTTCTTC
CASSLARGPYNEQFF
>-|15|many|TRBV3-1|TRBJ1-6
TGTGCCAGCAGCCAAGTGGGCACAGGGAATTCACCCCTCCACTTT
CASSQVGTGNSPLHF
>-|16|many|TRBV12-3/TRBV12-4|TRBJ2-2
TGTGCCAGCAGTTCATATTTCGGAAAGAACACCGGGGAGCTGTTTTTT
CASSSYFGKNTGELFF
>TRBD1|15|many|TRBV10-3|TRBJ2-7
TGTGCCATCAGCGGGACAGGGGGCTACTCCTACGAGCAGTACTTC
CAISGTGGYSYEQYF
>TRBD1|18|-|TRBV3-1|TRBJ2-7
TGTGCCAGCAGCCACGTCCCGGGACAGGGGGCGGCTCTATACGAGCAGTACTTC
CASSHVPGQGAALYEQYF
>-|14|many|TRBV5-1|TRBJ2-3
TGTGCCAGCAGCTTATTGAGTAGCACAGATACGCAGTATTTT
CASSLLSSTDTQYF
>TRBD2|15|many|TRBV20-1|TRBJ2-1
TGCAGTGCTAGAGTACTAGCGGGAGTATACCATGAGCAGTTCTTC
CSARVLAGVYHEQFF
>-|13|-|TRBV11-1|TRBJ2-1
TGTGCCAGCAGTCCCCACTTCTACAATGAGCAGTTCTTC
CASSPHFYNEQFF
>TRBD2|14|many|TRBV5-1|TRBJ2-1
TGCGCCAGCAGCTTGGAAGGGAGGGACGATGAGCAGTTCTTC
CASSLEGRDDEQFF
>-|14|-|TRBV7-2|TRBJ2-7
TGTGCCAGCAGTCACAGCGGTACTCCATACGAGCAGTACTTC
CASSHSGTPYEQYF
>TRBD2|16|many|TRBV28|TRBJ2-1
TGTGCCAGCAGTTTCCCGGGAGGCGCCTCCTACAATGAGCAGTTCTTC
CASSFPGGASYNEQFF
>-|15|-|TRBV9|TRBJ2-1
TGTGCCAGCAGCGTAGGCGGGACCTCCTACAATGAGCAGTTCTTC
CASSVGGTSYNEQFF
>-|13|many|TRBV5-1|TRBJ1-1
TGCGCCAGCAGCTCGGCCGGGGCCACTGAAGCTTTCTTT
CASSSAGATEAFF
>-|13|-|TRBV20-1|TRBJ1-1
TGCAGTACCATTCCCGGGAGCCACACTGAAGCTTTCTTT
CSTIPGSHTEAFF
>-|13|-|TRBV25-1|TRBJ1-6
TGTGCCAGCAGTGAAGTAGGGACTTCACCCCTCCACTTT
CASSEVGTSPLHF
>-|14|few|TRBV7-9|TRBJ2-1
TGTGCCAGCAGCTCGGGACTTCCCTTAGGGGAGCAGTTCTTC
CASSSGLPLGEQFF
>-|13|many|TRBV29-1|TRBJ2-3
TGCAGCGTTGACAGCCAGGGAACAGATACGCAGTATTTT
CSVDSQGTDTQYF
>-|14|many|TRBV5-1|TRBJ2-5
TGCGCCAGCAGCCCCAGACAGGCGGGGGAGACCCAGTACTTC
CASSPRQAGETQYF
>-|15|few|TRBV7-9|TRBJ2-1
TGTGCCAGCAGCTCCCCGGGACCCCTCTACAATGAGCAGTTCTTC
CASSSPGPLYNEQFF